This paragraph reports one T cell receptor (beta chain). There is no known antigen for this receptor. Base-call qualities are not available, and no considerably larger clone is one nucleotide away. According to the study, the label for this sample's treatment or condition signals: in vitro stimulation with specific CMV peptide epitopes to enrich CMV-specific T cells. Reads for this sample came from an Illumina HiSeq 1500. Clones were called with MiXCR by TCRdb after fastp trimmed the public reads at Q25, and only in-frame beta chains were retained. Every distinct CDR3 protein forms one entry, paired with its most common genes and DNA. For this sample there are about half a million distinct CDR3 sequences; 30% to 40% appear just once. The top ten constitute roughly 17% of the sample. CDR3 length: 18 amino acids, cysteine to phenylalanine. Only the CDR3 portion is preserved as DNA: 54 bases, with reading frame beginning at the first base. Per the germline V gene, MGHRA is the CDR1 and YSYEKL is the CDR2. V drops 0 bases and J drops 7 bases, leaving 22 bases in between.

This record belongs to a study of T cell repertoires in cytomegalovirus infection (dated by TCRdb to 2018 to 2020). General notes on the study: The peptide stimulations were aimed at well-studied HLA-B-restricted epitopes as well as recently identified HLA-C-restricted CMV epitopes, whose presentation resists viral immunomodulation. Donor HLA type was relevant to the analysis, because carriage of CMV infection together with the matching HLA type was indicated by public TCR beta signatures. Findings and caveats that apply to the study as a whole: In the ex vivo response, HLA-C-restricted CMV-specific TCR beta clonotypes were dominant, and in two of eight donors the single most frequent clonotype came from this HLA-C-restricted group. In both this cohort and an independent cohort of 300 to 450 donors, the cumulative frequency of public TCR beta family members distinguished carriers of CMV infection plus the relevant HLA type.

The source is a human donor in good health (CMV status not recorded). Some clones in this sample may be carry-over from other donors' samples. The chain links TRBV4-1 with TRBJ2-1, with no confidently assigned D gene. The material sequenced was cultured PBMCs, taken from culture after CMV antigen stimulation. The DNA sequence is TGCGCCAGCAGCCAAGATCCATCCGTATTAGCAGATCAGAATGAGCAGTTCTTC. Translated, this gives CASSQDPSVLADQNEQFF.